The rows below give T cell receptor beta chains drawn from one sample of a study of OX40 agonist ivuxolimab in advanced cancers. The repertoire was sequenced with immunoSEQ multiplex PCR; TCRdb's copy has only in-frame clones and lacks some. The sample records around 55,000 clones, 70% to 85% being singletons. The source was CD4+ or CD8+ T cells sorted from blood, collected in a trial of the OX40 agonist ivuxolimab. These receptors originate from an adult with an advanced solid tumor such as melanoma, head and neck, liver or kidney cancer. Both conserved end residues are trimmed from each CDR3.

j_gene,v_gene,CDR3aa
TRBJ2-3,TRBV10-3,AISESGGTQY
TRBJ1-2,TRBV15,ATSRDYQGGYT
TRBJ2-3,TRBV10-3,ATAGTSGADTQY
TRBJ1-3,TRBV2,ASREHSTGDTIY
TRBJ1-4,TRBV27,ASSPRQGMGTNEKLF
TRBJ2-7,TRBV11-3,ASSLVGSADRAVRAYEQY
TRBJ1-2,TRBV5-4,ASSRGQYYGYT
TRBJ2-5,TRBV11-2,ASSEDRGRETQY
TRBJ2-7,TRBV7-9,ASSYDPYEQY
TRBJ2-5,TRBV2,ASGQVQETQY
TRBJ2-3,TRBV15,ATSRLGQGAPDTQY
TRBJ2-3,TRBV11-2,ASSLGLAGDTDTQY
TRBJ1-2,TRBV7-2,ASSRGDIRT
TRBJ1-1,TRBV18,ASSPTGSMAEAF
TRBJ2-7,TRBV5-4,ASSLDSGGSYEQY
TRBJ2-1,TRBV27,ASSYGQGSDNEQF
TRBJ1-5,TRBV7-2,ASSLQGVIDQPQH
TRBJ1-6,TRBV5-4,ASSLADRETSPLH
TRBJ2-2,TRBV6-5,ASRGPNTGELF
TRBJ1-4,TRBV6-1,ASSRQATNEKLF
TRBJ1-1,TRBV18,ASSPVRGGEMGTEAF
TRBJ1-1,TRBV4-1,ASRSDSEAF
TRBJ2-6,TRBV4-1,ASSPGVSQNVLT
TRBJ1-5,TRBV27,ASSRYYNQPQH
TRBJ1-5,TRBV28,ASSLFRIGTLSNQPQH
TRBJ2-7,TRBV28,ASSQGQGPYEQY
TRBJ1-1,TRBV2,ASSEAGEAF
TRBJ1-2,TRBV28,ASSLDLNYGYT
TRBJ1-2,TRBV5-6,ASSPRDRPNYGYT
TRBJ1-1,TRBV5-1,ASSLTQGRFRDTEAF
TRBJ1-2,TRBV6-5,ASSYSGYGYT
TRBJ1-3,TRBV7-6,ASSSGGQGSGNTIY
TRBJ2-5,TRBV4-1,ASSQVWGQGIETQY
TRBJ2-5,TRBV10-2,ASGGTSGETQY
TRBJ2-2,TRBV10-1,ASSAVIRGELF
TRBJ2-1,TRBV2,ASIRQGQSNEQF
TRBJ1-1,TRBV19,ASSPGQGHSGTEAF
TRBJ1-1,TRBV7-8,ASSLERSRGRNTEAF
TRBJ1-5,TRBV2,ASSGQVEGQPQH
TRBJ2-3,TRBV5-4,ASSLGDRVPTDTQY